Listed here are 9 T cell receptor beta chains from one sample, sequenced in a study of radiation and T cells in renal cell carcinoma. Sample time point: blood 4 weeks post-SBRT, at nephrectomy. Specified treatment: 15 Gy SBRT to primary tumor, nephrectomy 4 weeks later. The table came from immunoSEQ multiplex PCR; TCRdb's copy has only in-frame clones and leaves some out. The table shows some 150,000 clones, with around nine tenths occurring only once. This specimen consisted of blood, obtained from a patient whose treatment included radiotherapy and nephrectomy. These TCRs come from a woman in her forties or fifties with renal cell carcinoma.

This chain connects TRBV28 to TRBJ1-1, with D unclear. Trimming pared 5 bases from V and 0 bases from J, leaving 22 bases between. Germline lookup yields CDR1 MDHEN and CDR2 SYDVKM. The CDR3 extends over 18 amino acids. The CDR3 reads CASSPPLGWATMNTEAFF. CDR3 nucleotides: TGTGCCAGCAGTCCACCGCTGGGTTGGGCAACCATGAACACTGAAGCTTTCTTT.

The chain combines TRBV9 with TRBJ2-5; D gene ambiguous. The CDR3 contains 14 residues. Trimming cost V 0 bases and J 5 bases, with 11 bases left between them. The germline CDR1 and CDR2 sequences are SGDLS and YYNGEE. CDR3 region: CASSVDTRRETQYF. The DNA of the CDR3 is TGTGCCAGCAGCGTAGATACGAGACGGGAGACCCAGTACTTC.

The J gene is TRBJ2-7, the V gene TRBV5-4; D gene ambiguous. V dropped 3 bases and J dropped 0 bases, with 16 bases sitting between them. From germline, CDR1 is SGHNT and CDR2 YYREEE (reference sequence). The CDR3 totals 16 residues. CDR3 loop: CASSSQAKMSSYEQYF. In DNA form, the CDR3 reads TGTGCCAGCAGCTCCCAAGCGAAAATGAGCTCCTACGAGCAGTACTTC.

This chain uses TRBV4-2 with TRBJ2-1, with 15 bases lining up with TRBD2. From germline, CDR1 is LGHNA and CDR2 YNFKEQ. CDR3 length: 16 amino acids. V was clipped by 0 bases and J by 9 bases; unmatched bases: 3. CDR3: CASSQEGTSGRTEQFF. In DNA form, the CDR3 reads TGTGCCAGCAGCCAAGAGGGGACTAGCGGGAGGACTGAGCAGTTCTTC.

This clone was found a few times. J is TRBJ1-1 and V is TRBV10-3; a weak D match, TRBD1 (5 bases). V shed 6 bases and J shed 1 base, with 12 bases lying between them. The CDR3 is 14 amino acids. CDR1 ENHRY and CDR2 SYGVKD come from the germline V gene. The CDR3 loop reads CAIRGTDGNTEAFF. Written as DNA, the CDR3 is TGTGCCATCAGGGGGACGGATGGGAACACTGAAGCTTTCTTT.

This sequence joins TRBV18 and TRBJ1-2; 8 bases agree with TRBD1. The CDR3 is 18 amino acids. Germline CDR1 and CDR2: KGHSH and LQKENI. V shed 0 bases and J 6 bases; nucleotides not matched to a gene: 15. CDR3 nucleotides: TGTGCCAGCTCACCACCGAGTAGGCGGGACAGGTCTTCTCATGGCTACACCTTC. Amino acids: CASSPPSRRDRSSHGYTF.

This clone has just one count. V is TRBV7-6 and J is TRBJ2-1, with D unresolved. Germline CDR1 reads SGHVS; CDR2 reads FNYEAQ. V was trimmed by 1 base and J by 0 bases, leaving 13 bases between them. The CDR3 is made up of 17 amino acids. The CDR3 DNA is TGTGCCAGCAGCTTAGAGCCATCGACAAGCTCCTACAATGAGCAGTTCTTC. Amino acid sequence: CASSLEPSTSSYNEQFF.

The chain carries TRBV5-5 and TRBJ1-4; D might be TRBD1 (6 bases). The CDR3 sequence is 15 residues long. Germline V gene lookup returns CDR1 SGHKS and CDR2 YYEKEE (reference sequence). V was pared by 1 base and J by 8 bases, with 15 bases between. The CDR3 nucleotides are TGTGCCAGCAGCTTGATACAGGGACGAGGGGAAAAACTGTTTTTT. It encodes CASSLIQGRGEKLFF.

This clone has only a few counts. The V call is TRBV2, the J call TRBJ1-5; no definite D call. This CDR3 contains 16 residues. Germline CDR1 is SNHLY and CDR2 is FYNNEI. V was cut by 7 bases and J by 4 bases, with 20 bases left in between. The CDR3 DNA reads as TGTGCCAGCACCCAAGGACCCTCAGGCGGGAATCAGCCCCAGCATTTT. Its protein product is CASTQGPSGGNQPQHF.